The clone carrying this T cell receptor beta chain was detected many times. The antigen remains unidentified. These data are taken from a study of early T cells in non-severe SARS-CoV-2 infection. For the study at large: Sequencing was performed on bulk RNA from unsorted whole blood, leaving chains unpaired.

V lost 6 bases to trimming and J lost 6 bases, with 9 bases between them. Germline CDR1 is DFQATT and CDR2 is SNEGSKA (reference sequence). The CDR3 is made up of 11 amino acids. Unique molecular identifier tags were affixed to discrete cDNA molecules. TCRdb itself ran the 5' RACE reads through MiXCR, one entry per CDR3 protein. Of tens of thousands of distinct CDR3 sequences listed, over 8% were seen once; the top ten hold around 4.2%. Study outcomes and limitations: VDJdb matching, biased toward anti-spike CD8 responses, missed private and CD4 specificities.

The sequenced material came from whole blood. The clonotype comes from an adult who was a healthcare worker with PCR-confirmed SARS-CoV-2 infection or an uninfected control (not recorded which). The chain is built from TRBV20-1 and TRBJ2-1; weak D call: TRBD2 (5 bases). In DNA, the CDR3 is TGCAGTGCCCGACGGGGCAATGAGCAGTTCTTC. Its translation is CSARRGNEQFF.